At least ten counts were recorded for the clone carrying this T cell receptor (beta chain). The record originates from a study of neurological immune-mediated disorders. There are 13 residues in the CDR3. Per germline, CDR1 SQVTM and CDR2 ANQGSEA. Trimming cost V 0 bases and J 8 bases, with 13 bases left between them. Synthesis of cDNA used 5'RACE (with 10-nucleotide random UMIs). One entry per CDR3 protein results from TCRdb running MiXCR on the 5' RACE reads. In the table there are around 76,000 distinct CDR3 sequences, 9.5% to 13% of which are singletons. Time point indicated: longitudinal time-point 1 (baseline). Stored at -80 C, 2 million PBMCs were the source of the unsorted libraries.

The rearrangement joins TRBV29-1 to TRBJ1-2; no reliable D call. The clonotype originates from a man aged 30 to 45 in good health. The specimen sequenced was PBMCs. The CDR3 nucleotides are TGCAGCGTTGAAGAGAACAAGGCGCGCGGCTACACCTTC. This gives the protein CSVEENKARGYTF. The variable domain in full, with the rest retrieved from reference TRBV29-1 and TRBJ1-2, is SAVISQKPSRDICQRGTSLTIQCQVDSQVTMMFWYRQQPGQSLTLIATANQGSEATYESGFVIDKFPISRPNLTFSTLTVSNMSPEDSSIYLCSVEENKARGYTFGSGTRLTVV.